This T cell receptor beta chain was sequenced in a study of shared clonotypes between healthy human individuals. The protocol was immunoSEQ multiplex PCR, while the TCRdb copy is restricted to in-frame clones and leaves out a portion. The sample includes around 2.5 million clones, 90% to 95% of them seen just once. Trimming removed 1 base at V and 5 bases at J, with 14 bases between. The CDR3 has 15 amino acids. CDR1 is SGHTA, CDR2 FQGNSA, per germline. This receptor was obtained from a man between 18 and 29 years old in good health. Some clones in this sample may be carry-over from other donors' samples. The sample comprised naive CD4+ T cells from PBMCs. Indicated subset: CD45RA+ positively selected. V gene TRBV7-2 combines with J gene TRBJ2-5, with unresolved D. CDR3 sequence: CASSLGRPMMETQYF. CDR3 in DNA: TGTGCCAGCAGCTTAGGGCGGCCCATGATGGAGACCCAGTACTTC.